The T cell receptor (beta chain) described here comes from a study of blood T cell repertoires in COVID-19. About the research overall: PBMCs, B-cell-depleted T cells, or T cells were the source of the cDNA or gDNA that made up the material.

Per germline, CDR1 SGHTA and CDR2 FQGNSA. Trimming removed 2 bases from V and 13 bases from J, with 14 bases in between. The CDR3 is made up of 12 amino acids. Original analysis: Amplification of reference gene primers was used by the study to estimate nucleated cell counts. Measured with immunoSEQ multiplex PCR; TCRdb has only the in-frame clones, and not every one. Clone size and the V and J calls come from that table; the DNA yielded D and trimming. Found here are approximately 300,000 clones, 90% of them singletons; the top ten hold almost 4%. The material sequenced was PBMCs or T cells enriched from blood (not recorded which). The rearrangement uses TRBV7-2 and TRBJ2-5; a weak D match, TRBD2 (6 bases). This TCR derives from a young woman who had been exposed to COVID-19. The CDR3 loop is CASSLYRDSLYF. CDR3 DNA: TGTGCCAGCAGCTTATACCGGGACTCCCTGTACTTC. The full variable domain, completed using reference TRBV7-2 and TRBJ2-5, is GAGVSQSPSNKVTEKGKDVELRCDPISGHTALYWYRQSLGQGLEFLIYFQGNSAPDKSGLPSDRFSAERTGGSVSTLTIQRTQQEDSAVYLCASSLYRDSLYFGPGTRLLVL.